Below are 22 T cell receptor beta chains sequenced from a single sample in a study of T-cell memory formation after mild COVID-19. MiXCR, run by TCRdb on the 5' RACE reads, gives a single entry per CDR3 protein. The sample carries hundreds of thousands of distinct CDR3 sequences, 14% recorded once. Source material: PBMCs or a T cell subset sorted from them (not recorded which). The receptors were sampled from a man between 18 and 35 years old who had mild COVID-19 (a few samples of this study predate the infection). Cell type and time point are not known.

In this sample, this clonotype turned up a few times. This chain joins TRBV6-6 and TRBJ2-7; TRBD2 matches at 9 bases. Germline CDR1 is MNHNY and CDR2 is SVGAGI (reference sequence). The V segment lost 2 bases and the J segment 6 bases; nucleotides outside the gene matches: 14. The CDR3 runs 17 residues. The CDR3 coding sequence is TGTGCCAGCAGTTACGTCGGTATGGGACTAGCTCAAGGCGAGCAGTACTTC. It encodes CASSYVGMGLAQGEQYF.

In its sample, this clonotype was seen many times. Written as DNA, the CDR3 is TGTGCCATCACCACGGACCCGAGGGATTCACCCCTCCACTTT. It translates to CAITTDPRDSPLHF. The J gene is TRBJ1-6, the V gene TRBV10-3; the D is unclear. The CDR3 is 14 residues long. V lost 7 bases, J lost 8 bases, and 15 bases lay in between. Germline CDR1 ENHRY, CDR2 SYGVKD.

The chain couples TRBV7-9 to TRBJ1-1, with 8 bases fitting TRBD1. The CDR3 length is 13 residues. After removal of 3 bases from V and 7 bases from J, the junction contained 4 bases not matched to a gene. CDR1 SEHNR and CDR2 FQNEAQ come from the germline V gene (reference sequence). The CDR3 is CASSFDRGNEAFF. The CDR3 coding sequence is TGTGCCAGCAGCTTCGACAGGGGCAATGAAGCTTTCTTT. Full variable domain (remainder filled in from reference TRBV7-9 and TRBJ1-1): DTGVSQNPRHKITKRGQNVTFRCDPISEHNRLYWYRQTLGQGPEFLTYFQNEAQLEKSRLLSDRFSAERPKGSFSTLEIQRTEQGDSAMYLCASSFDRGNEAFFGQGTRLTVV.

A few counts support this clonotype. This chain joins TRBV11-3 and TRBJ1-2; D is possibly TRBD1 (6 bases). Germline V gene lookup returns CDR1 SGHNT and CDR2 YENEEA. This CDR3 comprises 13 residues. With 5 bases removed from V and 4 bases from J, the gap between germline ends came to 11 bases. The CDR3 spells CASSRETGYGYTF. CDR3 DNA: TGTGCCAGCAGCCGAGAGACAGGCTATGGCTACACCTTC.

A few counts support this clonotype. This rearrangement joins TRBV7-2 to TRBJ1-6, with 10 positions matching TRBD1. CDR3 length: 14 residues. The V and J ends lost 4 bases and 14 bases, in that order; junction bases with no gene match: 8. Germline CDR1 SGHTA, CDR2 FQGNSA. The CDR3 is CASSYNRDRGALHF. Written as DNA, the CDR3 is TGTGCCAGCAGCTATAACCGGGACAGGGGTGCCCTCCACTTT.

This clonotype was seen more than once but under ten times. V usage is TRBV24-1 and J usage is TRBJ2-1; D unresolved. The CDR3 runs to 14 residues. The V end lost 6 bases, the J end lost 0 bases, and 8 bases lay between the germline ends. The germline V gene has CDR1 KGHDR and CDR2 SFDVKD. CDR3 protein: CATSPFGSYNEQFF. In DNA, the CDR3 is TGTGCCACCAGTCCCTTTGGCTCCTACAATGAGCAGTTCTTC.

This chain joins TRBV18 and TRBJ2-3, with 7 bases lining up with TRBD2. The V and J ends lost 4 bases and 6 bases, in that order; junction bases with no gene match: 7. The CDR3 loop spans 14 amino acids. From germline, CDR1 is KGHSH and CDR2 LQKENI. The CDR3 sequence: CASSLGTRGDTQYF. Written as DNA, the CDR3 is TGTGCCAGCTCACTCGGGACGCGGGGGGATACGCAGTATTTT.

Note on this clonotype: The junction departs from germline at one end; a sequencing error may be responsible. J is TRBJ2-1 and V is TRBV12-3 or TRBV12-4, with TRBD1 matching 7 bases. The CDR3 spans 10 residues. CDR3 sequence: CASRGTAIIF. CDR3 coding DNA: TGTGCCAGCAGAGGGACAGCTATCATCTTC.

The rearrangement joins TRBV2 to TRBJ2-7; 8 positions match TRBD1. The length of the CDR3 is 15 residues. Germline V gene lookup returns CDR1 SNHLY and CDR2 FYNNEI. Trimming cost V 4 bases and J 2 bases; bases outside gene matches: 7. The CDR3 DNA reads TGTGCCAGCAGTGGGACAGGGAAGAAGCCCTACGAGCAGTACTTC. This gives the protein CASSGTGKKPYEQYF.

The chain links TRBV5-5 to TRBJ2-4, with TRBD1 matching 11 bases. The CDR3 spans 18 residues. The V segment lost 6 bases and the J segment 2 bases; nucleotides outside the gene matches: 13. Germline V gene lookup returns CDR1 SGHKS and CDR2 YYEKEE (reference sequence). Here the CDR3 DNA reads TGTGCCAGCACCCCCCTTTGGACAGGGGGCTTAACCAAAAACATTCAGTACTTC. Its protein product is CASTPLWTGGLTKNIQYF.

The chain links TRBV10-3 to TRBJ1-1; TRBD1 might be the D (6 bases). The CDR3 contains 13 residues. Germline values: CDR1 ENHRY, CDR2 SYGVKD. V was shortened by 6 bases and J by 4 bases, with 12 bases between the two germline ends. The CDR3 DNA reads as TGTGCCATCAGGGACAGCCTGTTCACTGAAGCTTTCTTT. Translated: CAIRDSLFTEAFF.

The chain joins TRBV5-6 to TRBJ1-5; perhaps TRBD1 as D (5 bases). The CDR3 has 14 amino acids. The V gene lost 6 bases and the J gene lost 5 bases, with 15 bases spanning the gap. Germline lookup yields CDR1 SGHDT and CDR2 YYEEEE. The chain's CDR3 is CASTNRDSHQPQHF. CDR3 in DNA: TGTGCCAGCACCAATAGGGACTCCCATCAGCCCCAGCATTTT.

Only a few counts were recorded for this clonotype. The rearrangement links TRBV20-1 to TRBJ1-3; D not resolved. The germline gives CDR1 DFQATT, CDR2 SNEGSKA (reference sequence). CDR3 length: 15 residues. Trimming took off 4 bases at V and 0 bases at J, with 13 bases between the two ends. The CDR3 DNA follows: TGCAGTGCTACCACGGACCGAGACTCTGGAAACACCATATATTTT. Translating gives CSATTDRDSGNTIYF.

This clonotype was found a few times. The rearrangement links TRBV6-2 or TRBV6-3 to TRBJ1-5; D gene ambiguous. V lost 10 bases and J 1 base, leaving 23 bases between the germline ends. Germline CDR1 is MNHEY and CDR2 is SVGEGT. The CDR3 has 17 amino acids. The CDR3 DNA follows: TGTGCCACCACCCAAACAGTAAACCCGGGGAGCAATCAGCCCCAGCATTTT. Translated: CATTQTVNPGSNQPQHF.

The chain combines TRBV6-1 with TRBJ2-2, with D possibly being TRBD2 (7 bases). Germline CDR1 reads MNHNS; CDR2 reads SASEGT. The CDR3 sequence is 12 residues long. V lost 10 bases, J lost 6 bases, and 12 bases lay in between. The CDR3 sequence is CAILGGPGELFF. The CDR3, as DNA: TGTGCCATCCTCGGGGGGCCCGGGGAGCTGTTTTTT.

The rearrangement uses TRBV4-3 and TRBJ2-5; a possible D gene is TRBD1 (6 bases). Trimming removed 3 bases at V and 1 base at J, with 9 bases between. Germline values: CDR1 LGHNA, CDR2 YSLEER. The CDR3 has 14 amino acids. CDR3 sequence (DNA): TGCGCCAGCAGCCAGGGGACAACCCAAGAGACCCAGTACTTC. It is translated as CASSQGTTQETQYF.

The rearrangement uses TRBV10-2 and TRBJ2-5; D unclear. V lost 2 bases and J 5 bases, leaving 9 bases between the germline ends. This CDR3 has 13 residues. The germline CDR1 and CDR2 sequences are WSHSY and SAAADI. In DNA, the CDR3 is TGCGCCAGCAGTGAGCCCCCCGGGGAGACCCAGTACTTC. Its translation: CASSEPPGETQYF.

This clonotype was observed many times. The chain links TRBV4-3 to TRBJ1-1; D perhaps matches TRBD1 (5 bases). The germline V gene has CDR1 LGHNA and CDR2 YSLEER. This CDR3 spans 14 amino acids. Trimming removed 1 base at V and 1 base at J, with 7 bases between. The CDR3 nucleotides are TGCGCCAGCAGCCAAGTCAGGGAGAACACTGAAGCTTTCTTT. Protein: CASSQVRENTEAFF.

The chain employs TRBV9 and TRBJ2-5, with 9 positions matching TRBD2. Trimming took 3 bases from V and 1 from J; bases not matched to a gene: 4. The germline V gene encodes CDR1 SGDLS and CDR2 YYNGEE. The CDR3 length is 15 residues. For the CDR3, the DNA is TGTGCCAGCAGCGGTAGCGGGGGACGCCAAGAGACCCAGTACTTC. This encodes CASSGSGGRQETQYF.

V is TRBV6-5 and J is TRBJ2-7, with D perhaps given as TRBD1 or TRBD2 (6 bases each). The length of the CDR3 is 15 residues. From germline, CDR1 is MNHEY and CDR2 SVGAGI. V was pared by 2 bases and J by 3 bases, with 14 bases between. The CDR3 DNA reads as TGTGCCAGCAGTTACGCGGGACAACCGGACTACGAGCAGTACTTC. Its translation: CASSYAGQPDYEQYF.

This chain links TRBV3-1 with TRBJ1-6; D may be TRBD1 (5 bases). Trimming removed 4 bases from V and 13 bases from J, with 26 bases in between. The CDR3 sequence is 17 residues long. Germline V gene sequence: CDR1 LGHDT, CDR2 YNNKEL (reference sequence). This CDR3 is CASSLRSSLGGESPLHF. CDR3 DNA sequence: TGTGCCAGCAGCCTTCGGTCTAGCCTCGGAGGGGAATCGCCCCTCCACTTT.

This clonotype appeared a few times. The chain couples TRBV20-1 to TRBJ1-5; D is undetermined. CDR1 DFQATT and CDR2 SNEGSKA come from the germline V gene (reference sequence). V lost 0 bases and J 0 bases, leaving 12 bases between the germline ends. This CDR3 comprises 16 residues. The CDR3 DNA reads TGCAGTGCTAGAGATTCCCGGACGGTTAGCAATCAGCCCCAGCATTTT. It specifies CSARDSRTVSNQPQHF.